This T cell receptor (beta chain) is from a study of blood T cells in healthy people across ages. This clonotype was picked up a small number of times. Germline CDR1 reads SGHAT; CDR2 reads FQNNGV. The CDR3 extends over 15 amino acids. The ends lost 0 bases at V and 8 bases at J; junction bases unmatched: 6. Through a sample-barcoded 5' primer and a J-beta primer mix, a second PCR was run for roughly 7 to 11 cycles. Each sample provided no less than 2.5 million CDR3-containing paired-end reads. TCRdb fed the 5' RACE reads into MiXCR, producing one record per CDR3 protein. Of over a million distinct CDR3 sequences in the sample, more than 35% were seen once.

Input material: blood. This sequence originates from an older woman in good health. This chain uses TRBV11-2 with TRBJ2-1, with 8 positions matching TRBD2. The CDR3 coding sequence is TGTGCCAGCAGCTTAGAGGCGGGAGGTGGTGATGAGCAGTTCTTC. The encoded protein is CASSLEAGGGDEQFF.